Sequencing of this TCR beta chain was carried out in a study of cytomegalovirus exposure and HLA in healthy donors. Trimming removed 0 bases from V and 0 bases from J, with 5 bases in between. This CDR3 spans 14 amino acids. Looked up from germline, CDR1 is LGHNA and CDR2 is YNFKEQ. The PCR employed 60 Vbeta primers together with 13 Jbeta primers. Sequencing used immunoSEQ multiplex PCR; TCRdb keeps in-frame clones, though not all of them. The data show 180,000 or so clones, approximately 80% seen once. Overall study findings and caveats: Most likely, a cluster of highly shared sequence variants arose as a sequencing artifact.

About this clone: Its specificity is not known.

The clonotype comes from a female donor in good health and CMV-seronegative. Specimen: PBMCs. V gene TRBV4-2 combines with J gene TRBJ1-2, with D uncertain. The CDR3, as DNA: TGTGCCAGCAGCCAAGAGAGGACTAACTATGGCTACACCTTC. It encodes CASSQERTNYGYTF.